This T cell receptor (beta chain) was sequenced for a study of blood T cell repertoires in COVID-19. Study background: Whether acute or convalescent, the COVID-19 samples came from the United States, Italy and Spain. The cDNA or gDNA used as material had been derived from T cells, B-cell-depleted T cells, or PBMCs.

In the original analysis: Estimation of nucleated cell counts was performed using reference gene primer amplification. The repertoire was sequenced with immunoSEQ multiplex PCR; TCRdb's copy has only in-frame clones and lacks some. For V, J and clone size, that table is used; D and trimming come from the DNA. The sample shows about 160,000 clones, 60% to 85% of them seen only once. The germline V gene has CDR1 SNHLY and CDR2 FYNNEI. V shed 4 bases and J shed 2 bases, with 10 bases lying between them. The CDR3 consists of 14 residues. Sequencing was done on a sample of peripheral blood. The gene calls are TRBV2 and TRBJ2-3; no firm D call. The receptor was isolated from a man between 60 and 70 years old with acute or convalescent COVID-19. CDR3 nucleotides: TGTGCCAGCAGTGCCGGTACTATCACAGATACGCAGTATTTT. This translates into CASSAGTITDTQYF.